This is a list of T cell receptor beta chains from one sample in a study of T-cell memory formation after mild COVID-19. MiXCR was run by TCRdb on the 5' RACE reads, yielding one entry per CDR3 protein. The sample consists of about 240,000 distinct CDR3 sequences, 8.5% to 9.5% of them appearing once. Sequences were obtained from PBMCs or a T cell subset sorted from them (not recorded which). The receptors derive from a man younger than 30 who had mild COVID-19 (a few samples of this study predate the infection). Cell type and time point are not known. Each CDR3 is given with its conserved first and last residue. The D gene is left open where the match is weak. Not all rows give a size; the values are once, few, many and, for expanded clones, a class.

clone_size	d_call	j_call	v_call	cdr3_nt	cdr3_aa
few	TRBD2	TRBJ2-5	TRBV30	TGTGCCTGGAGTAGCGGGGACGTCGCCCAAGAGACCCAGTACTTC	CAWSSGDVAQETQYF
many	.	TRBJ2-7	TRBV4-3	TGCGCCAGCAGCCAAGGGGGGGGGACAGGTCACTACGAGCAGTACTTC	CASSQGGGTGHYEQYF
few	.	TRBJ2-2	TRBV5-6	TGTGCCAGCAGCGCCATCCAGGAGGGGAGCACCGGGGAGCTGTTTTTT	CASSAIQEGSTGELFF
few	TRBD1	TRBJ1-3	TRBV5-5	TGTGCCAGCAGCCCCGGACAGGGACTCTCTGGAAACACCATATATTTT	CASSPGQGLSGNTIYF
many	.	TRBJ2-2	TRBV5-1	TGCGCCAGCAGCTTGACGAACACCGGGGAGCTGTTTTTT	CASSLTNTGELFF
many	TRBD2	TRBJ2-4	TRBV20-1	TGCAGTGCTCCCGGGACTAGCAAAAACATTCAGTACTTC	CSAPGTSKNIQYF
many	.	TRBJ2-3	TRBV4-3	TGCGCCAGCAGCTCTCGGGGGTGGGTGTCAGATACGCAGTATTTT	CASSSRGWVSDTQYF
few	.	TRBJ2-1	TRBV5-1	TGCGCCAGCAGCTGGGGGGGACAAGGCGATGAGCAGTTCTTC	CASSWGGQGDEQFF
.	TRBD1	TRBJ1-6	TRBV12-5	TGTGCTAGTGGTCTAGATCTGGCAGGGGGCTTTTACAATTCACCCCTCCACTTT	CASGLDLAGGFYNSPLHF
many	TRBD2	TRBJ2-3	TRBV5-1	TGCGCCAGCACCCCCGGGGGGAGTAAAGATACGCAGTATTTT	CASTPGGSKDTQYF
few	.	TRBJ2-2	TRBV7-9	TGTGCCAGCAGCTTTCTTAGGAAGGGAAAGTACACCGGGGAGCTGTTTTTT	CASSFLRKGKYTGELFF
few	TRBD1	TRBJ2-3	TRBV2	TGTGCCATCCGGACAGGGCGGTGGGACACAGATACGCAGTATTTT	CAIRTGRWDTDTQYF
few	.	TRBJ2-3	TRBV4-1	TGCGCCAGCAGCCAACCCCGGGCCAAACTAAGAGATACGCAGTATTTT	CASSQPRAKLRDTQYF
many	.	TRBJ1-1	TRBV5-1	TGCGCCAGCAGCTTGGTGGGGATTGAAGGGAATGAAGCTTTCTTT	CASSLVGIEGNEAFF
few	.	TRBJ1-1	TRBV5-1	TGCGCCAGCAGCTTGCGCGGCAACCCGAACACTGAAGCTTTCTTT	CASSLRGNPNTEAFF
.	TRBD1	TRBJ2-1	TRBV27	TGTGCCAGCAGTCCATCGACAGGGCGGAATGAGCAGTTCTTC	CASSPSTGRNEQFF
few	.	TRBJ2-7	TRBV28	TGTGCCAGCAGTAGGGCCCCCGCCTACGAGCAGTACTTC	CASSRAPAYEQYF
few	.	TRBJ2-5	TRBV5-1	TGCGCCAGCAGCTGGGTGGGTGAGACCCAGTACTTC	CASSWVGETQYF
.	.	TRBJ1-5	TRBV7-2	TGTGCCAGCAGCCTTAACCGGGGACTAACGGGTCAGCCCCAGCATTTT	CASSLNRGLTGQPQHF
many	.	TRBJ2-5	TRBV5-1	TGCGCCAGCAGCTTGGTAGGGGCCCGATCAGAGACCCAGTACTTC	CASSLVGARSETQYF
.	TRBD1	TRBJ2-7	TRBV5-8	TGTGCCAGCAGCTCGGGACAGGGGATCCCCTACGAGCAGTACTTC	CASSSGQGIPYEQYF
few	.	TRBJ1-1	TRBV23-1	TGCGCCAGCAGTCAACTGCCGGAGAGGAACACTGAAGCTTTCTTT	CASSQLPERNTEAFF
.	TRBD1	TRBJ1-5	TRBV12-3/TRBV12-4	TGTGCCAGCAGCTGGACAGGGAAACAGCCCCAGCATTTT	CASSWTGKQPQHF
.	.	TRBJ1-2	TRBV27	TGTGCCAGCAGACGAACGGACACTCACTATGGCTACACCTTC	CASRRTDTHYGYTF
many	TRBD2	TRBJ2-5	TRBV5-1	TGCGCCAGCAGCCGAGGACAGGGACTAGCGGGGTTAGAGACCCAGTACTTC	CASSRGQGLAGLETQYF
many	TRBD1	TRBJ1-1	TRBV12-3/TRBV12-4	TGTGCCAGCAGCCCGGGACAGGGGGCGCCCACTGAAGCTTTCTTT	CASSPGQGAPTEAFF
.	.	TRBJ2-3	TRBV20-1	TGCAGTGCTCCGGACCCCCCGTTGGATACGCAGTATTTT	CSAPDPPLDTQYF
once	TRBD1	TRBJ2-1	TRBV7-3	TGTGCCAGCAGCAGAGCCGGGACAGGTACTGAGCAGTTCTTC	CASSRAGTGTEQFF
.	TRBD1	TRBJ1-3	TRBV18	TGTGCCAGCTCACATCGGGACAGGGGGACTGGAAACACCATATATTTT	CASSHRDRGTGNTIYF
few	.	TRBJ2-2	TRBV12-3/TRBV12-4	TGTGCCAGCAGTCGGTCGGATGTGAACACCGGGGAGCTGTTTTTT	CASSRSDVNTGELFF
.	TRBD1	TRBJ2-2	TRBV5-1	TGCGCCAGCAGCTTGGCCAGGGGGCGCGACGGGGAGCTGTTTTTT	CASSLARGRDGELFF
.	TRBD2	TRBJ2-2	TRBV27	TGTGCCAGCAGTTTATCCGGGGGGGCACTGTCCGGGGAGCTGTTTTTT	CASSLSGGALSGELFF
few	TRBD2	TRBJ2-7	TRBV29-1	TGCAGCGCCGAGGGGACTAGCGGTGCCTACGAGCAGTACTTC	CSAEGTSGAYEQYF
few	.	TRBJ1-1	TRBV6-5	TGTGCCAGCGCGTCAAGGCCAACGAACACTGAAGCTTTCTTT	CASASRPTNTEAFF
.	TRBD1	TRBJ1-2	TRBV7-2	TGTGCCAGCAGCTCCCAGCCGGGACAGGGAAATGGCTACACCTTC	CASSSQPGQGNGYTF
.	.	TRBJ2-7	TRBV5-4	TGTGCCAGCAGCTTGGAACAAATCTCCTACGAGCAGTACTTC	CASSLEQISYEQYF
.	.	TRBJ2-3	TRBV20-1	TGCAGTGCTAGAGGACAGACGAGCACAGATACGCAGTATTTT	CSARGQTSTDTQYF
.	.	TRBJ2-5	TRBV20-1	TGCAGTCACCGGGACCCCCTTTTAGACCAGTACTTC	CSHRDPLLDQYF
many	TRBD1	TRBJ1-5	TRBV7-9	TGTGCCAGCAGCTCAACCGACAGGGGGTCATATCAGCCCCAGCATTTT	CASSSTDRGSYQPQHF
.	TRBD1	TRBJ2-7	TRBV7-2	TGTGCCAGCAGACAACCGGGACAGGGTAGCGACGAGCAGTACTTC	CASRQPGQGSDEQYF
.	.	TRBJ1-2	TRBV27	TGTGCCAGCAGTTTTGTAAACTCCTATGGCTACACCTTC	CASSFVNSYGYTF
few	TRBD1	TRBJ1-4	TRBV4-2	TGTGCCAGCAGCCAATCTTTGGGACAGAATGAAAAACTGTTTTTT	CASSQSLGQNEKLFF
.	.	TRBJ2-1	TRBV5-1	TGCGCCAGCAGCCCGAGGGGGGGGAACAATGAGCAGTTCTTC	CASSPRGGNNEQFF
many	.	TRBJ2-1	TRBV6-2/TRBV6-3	TGTGCCAGCAGTTATTCCGGGGGCTCCTACAATGAGCAGTTCTTC	CASSYSGGSYNEQFF
.	TRBD1	TRBJ2-7	TRBV5-8	TGTGCCAGCAGCCCTACGGACAGGGGAGTTGGTTCCTACGAGCAGTACTTC	CASSPTDRGVGSYEQYF
few	.	TRBJ2-7	TRBV12-3/TRBV12-4	TGTGCCAGCAGTCCTCGGACGGACGGGTACGAGCAGTACTTC	CASSPRTDGYEQYF
.	.	TRBJ2-7	TRBV5-1	TGCGCCAGCAGGGGAGGGGGCGCTGGCTACGAGCAGTACTTC	CASRGGGAGYEQYF
.	.	TRBJ1-3	TRBV7-2	TGTGCCAGCAGCTGGGGGGTCTCTGGAAACACCATATATTTT	CASSWGVSGNTIYF
.	TRBD2	TRBJ2-3	TRBV5-1	TGCGCCAGCAGCCCTGTAGCGGGGGGATCCACAGATACGCAGTATTTT	CASSPVAGGSTDTQYF
few	TRBD2	TRBJ2-7	TRBV6-5	TGTGCCAGCAGTTACGGGCAGGGAGGGCTCGAGCAGTACTTC	CASSYGQGGLEQYF
few	.	TRBJ1-1	TRBV6-5	TGTGCCAGCACCGACAGCATGAACACTGAAGCTTTCTTT	CASTDSMNTEAFF
.	.	TRBJ2-2	TRBV7-2	TGTGCCAGCAGCTTTTTGGTGGAGCTGTTTTTT	CASSFLVELFF
few	.	TRBJ1-2	TRBV20-1	TGCAGTGCTAAGGGGATGAGTGGCTACACCTTC	CSAKGMSGYTF
few	.	TRBJ2-5	TRBV11-2	TGTGCCAGCAGCGTAGACAGGACCCGAGGGGAGACCCAGTACTTC	CASSVDRTRGETQYF
.	TRBD1	TRBJ2-3	TRBV5-4	TGTGCCAGCAGCGCTGACTTCTGGGACAGGTTGGGGAATACGCAGTATTTT	CASSADFWDRLGNTQYF